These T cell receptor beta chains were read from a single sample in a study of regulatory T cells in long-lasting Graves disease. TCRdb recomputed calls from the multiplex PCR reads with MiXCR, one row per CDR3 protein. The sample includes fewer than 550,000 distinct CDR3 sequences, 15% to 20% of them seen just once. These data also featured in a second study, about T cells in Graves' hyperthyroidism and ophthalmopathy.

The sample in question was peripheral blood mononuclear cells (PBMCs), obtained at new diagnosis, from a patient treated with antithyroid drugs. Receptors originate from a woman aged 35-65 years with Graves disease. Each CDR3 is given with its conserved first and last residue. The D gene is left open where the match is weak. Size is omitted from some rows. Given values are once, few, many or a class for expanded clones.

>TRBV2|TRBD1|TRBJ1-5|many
TGTGCCAGCAGTGAAGGACAGGGCCTCAATCAGCCCCAGCATTTT
CASSEGQGLNQPQHF
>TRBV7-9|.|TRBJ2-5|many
TGTGCCAGCAGCGGGGGCGGGGACTCCCAAGAGACCCAGTACTTC
CASSGGGDSQETQYF
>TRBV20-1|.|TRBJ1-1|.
TGCAGTGCTAGAGAGTATAGTGAACAGAACACTGAAGCTTTCTTT
CSAREYSEQNTEAFF
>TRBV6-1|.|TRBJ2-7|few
TGTGCCAGCAGCATATCCCGGGGGGCCTCCTCCTACGAGCAGTACTTC
CASSISRGASSYEQYF
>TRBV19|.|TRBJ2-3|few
TGTGCCAGTAGTATGGTGGTGGCGGCTGGGGGCACAGATACGCAGTATTTT
CASSMVVAAGGTDTQYF
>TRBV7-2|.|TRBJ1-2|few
TGTGCCAGCAGCCGGGGGGGGGGGCCGATTATGGACTACACCTTC
CASSRGGGPIMDYTF
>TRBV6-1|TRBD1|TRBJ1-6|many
TGTGCCACCACGCCGGGACAGGGGTCACCCCTCCACTTT
CATTPGQGSPLHF
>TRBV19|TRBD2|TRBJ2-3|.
TGTGCCAGTAGTGGACTAGCGGGGCGATCCACAGATACGCAGTATTTT
CASSGLAGRSTDTQYF
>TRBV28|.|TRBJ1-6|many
TGTGCCAGCAGTTTTGGGGGGAATAATTCACCCCTCCACTTT
CASSFGGNNSPLHF
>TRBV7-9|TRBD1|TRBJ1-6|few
TGTGCCAGCAGCCCAGGGGGCCTCTATAATTCACCCCTCCACTTT
CASSPGGLYNSPLHF
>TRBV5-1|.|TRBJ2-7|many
TGCGCCAGCAGCTTGGATCCTAGTGGTGGGGAGCAGTACTTC
CASSLDPSGGEQYF
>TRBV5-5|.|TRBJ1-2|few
TGTGCCAGCAGCTTGGGGGACACAGTTCGTGGCTACACCTTC
CASSLGDTVRGYTF
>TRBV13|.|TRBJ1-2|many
TGTGCCAGCAGCTCAAGGACAGCTTGGAACTATGGCTACACCTTC
CASSSRTAWNYGYTF
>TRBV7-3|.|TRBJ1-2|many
TGTGCCAGCAGCTTAACAGCCGGGTCTAAGGATGGCTACACCTTC
CASSLTAGSKDGYTF
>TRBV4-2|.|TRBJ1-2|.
TGTGCCAGCAGCCAAGACGGGGGGGACTATGGCTACACCTTC
CASSQDGGDYGYTF
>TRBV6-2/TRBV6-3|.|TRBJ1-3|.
TGTGCCAGCAGTTACTCCTGGCAGGCCCTCAAGGGGGACACCATATATTTT
CASSYSWQALKGDTIYF
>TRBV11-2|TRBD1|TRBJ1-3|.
TGTGCCAGCAGCAATCTCCGGGACAGAGGAAACACCATATATTTT
CASSNLRDRGNTIYF
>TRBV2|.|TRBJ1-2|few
TGTGCCAGCACCGCGCCGGGGCGTCGGGGCTACACCTTC
CASTAPGRRGYTF
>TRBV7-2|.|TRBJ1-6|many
TGTGCCAGTTCAGACGGTCGCTCCTATAATTCACCCCTCCACTTT
CASSDGRSYNSPLHF
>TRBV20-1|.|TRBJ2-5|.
TGCAGTGCTAGAGATCGGGTGCGAGAGACCCAGTACTTC
CSARDRVRETQYF
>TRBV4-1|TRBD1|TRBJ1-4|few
TGCGCCAGCAGCCAAGGGGACAGGACCTTAAGTGAAAAACTGTTTTTT
CASSQGDRTLSEKLFF
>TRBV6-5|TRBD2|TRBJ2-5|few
TGTGCCAGCAGTTCTTTAGCGGGGGGCGGGGAGACCCAGTACTTC
CASSSLAGGGETQYF
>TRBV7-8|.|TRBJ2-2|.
TGTGCCAGCAGCCTACAGGAGGGCGGGGAGCTGTTTTTT
CASSLQEGGELFF
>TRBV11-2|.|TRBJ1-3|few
TGTGCCAGCAGCCCCGGGAGGTGGAACACCATATATTTT
CASSPGRWNTIYF
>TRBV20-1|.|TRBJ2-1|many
TGCAGTCTCAACGATTACAATGAGCAGTTCTTC
CSLNDYNEQFF
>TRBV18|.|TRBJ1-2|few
TGTGCCAGCTCACCCGGGACCCAGAACTATGGCTACACCTTC
CASSPGTQNYGYTF
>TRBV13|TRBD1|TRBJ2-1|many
TGTGCCAGCAGCGCCTCCCGGGACAGGGAGCCAAATGAGCAGTTCTTC
CASSASRDREPNEQFF
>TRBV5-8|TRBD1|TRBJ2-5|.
TGTGCCAGCAGCGGACAGGGTATGGAGACCCAGTACTTC
CASSGQGMETQYF
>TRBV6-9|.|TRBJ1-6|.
TGTGCCAGCAGTTACGGTTCTCCGGAGAGGGTCTATAATTCACCCCTCCACTTT
CASSYGSPERVYNSPLHF
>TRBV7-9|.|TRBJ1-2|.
TGTGCCAGCAGCGTTGGAGTTGAACTGCGAGGCTACACCTTC
CASSVGVELRGYTF
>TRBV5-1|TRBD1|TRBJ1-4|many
TGCGCCAGCAGCCTCGGACAGGTTAATGAAAAACTGTTTTTT
CASSLGQVNEKLFF
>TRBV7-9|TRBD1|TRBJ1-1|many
TGTGCCAGCAGCCCCGGGACAGCCACTGAAGCTTTCTTT
CASSPGTATEAFF
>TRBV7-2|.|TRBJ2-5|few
TGTGCCAGCAGCACCGGGCACCAAGAGACCCAGTACTTC
CASSTGHQETQYF
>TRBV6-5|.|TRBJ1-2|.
TGTGCCAGCAGTTACCTAGGGGGAGAACTGTTGTATGGCTACACCTTC
CASSYLGGELLYGYTF
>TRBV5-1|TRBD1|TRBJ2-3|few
TGCGCCAGCAGCAGGACAGGGAGTGGCGCAGATACGCAGTATTTT
CASSRTGSGADTQYF
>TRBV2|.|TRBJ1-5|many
TGTGCCAGCAGTACACAGTCGATTAGCAATCAGCCCCAGCATTTT
CASSTQSISNQPQHF
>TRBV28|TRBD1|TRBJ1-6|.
TGTGCCAGCAGTCCCCCCGGTAGGGGGCTGAATTCACCCCTCCACTTT
CASSPPGRGLNSPLHF
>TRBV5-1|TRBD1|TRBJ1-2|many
TGCGCCAGCAGCTCTGACAGGGAAGTTGACGGCTACACCTTC
CASSSDREVDGYTF
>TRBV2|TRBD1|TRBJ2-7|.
TGTGCCAGCAGTTCCGGGACAGGGTACTACGAGCAGTACTTC
CASSSGTGYYEQYF
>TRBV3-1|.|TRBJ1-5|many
TGTGCCAGCAGCGAAAATGGGAGGGGGGGCGATCAGCCCCAGCATTTT
CASSENGRGGDQPQHF
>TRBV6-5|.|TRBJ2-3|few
TGTGCCAGCAGTTTCTCGAGGACAGATATCACAGATACGCAGTATTTT
CASSFSRTDITDTQYF
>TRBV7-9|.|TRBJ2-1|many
TGTGCCAGCACCCTGGGGGGGCTTCCTCTGGGGCAGTTCTTC
CASTLGGLPLGQFF
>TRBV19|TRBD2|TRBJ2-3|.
TGTGCCAGTAGCCTGTCCGGGACTAGCGGGGGGGCAACAGATACGCAGTATTTT
CASSLSGTSGGATDTQYF
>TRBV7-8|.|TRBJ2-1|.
TGTGCCAGCAGCTTCGGGGCCAATGAGCAGTTCTTC
CASSFGANEQFF
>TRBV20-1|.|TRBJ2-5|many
TGCAGTGCTAGCGACGTGGGGACCCAGTACTTC
CSASDVGTQYF
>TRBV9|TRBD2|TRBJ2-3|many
TGTGCCAGCAGCGTAGGGAACGGGGGGAGCACAGATACGCAGTATTTT
CASSVGNGGSTDTQYF
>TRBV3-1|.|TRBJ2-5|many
TGTGCCAGCAGCCAAGATCTGGCTTCACAAGAGACCCAGTACTTC
CASSQDLASQETQYF
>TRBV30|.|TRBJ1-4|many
TGTGCCTGGGGCGTCGGGGGGTCGGTGTTTTTT
CAWGVGGSVFF